The rows below give T cell receptor beta chains drawn from one sample of a study of T cell repertoires in cytomegalovirus infection. Using its own MiXCR run on the reads, TCRdb lists one record per CDR3 protein. The data hold fewer than 650,000 distinct CDR3 sequences, with 40% observed a single time. These TCRs are of unknown antigen specificity. Sequences were derived from cultured PBMCs, sampled from culture after CMV antigen stimulation. The receptors derive from a human donor in good health (CMV status not recorded). Some clones in this sample may be carry-over from other donors' samples. CDR3s include the opening cysteine and the closing phenylalanine or tryptophan. A D gene is named only where the DNA matches it firmly. Size is omitted from some rows. Given values are once, few, many or a class for expanded clones.

j_gene: TRBJ1-1
abundance: few
d_gene: -
v_gene: TRBV10-2
CDR3aa: CASSDGDTEAFF
CDR3nt: TGCGCCAGCAGTGATGGTGACACTGAAGCTTTCTTT

j_gene: TRBJ2-7
abundance: -
d_gene: TRBD2
v_gene: TRBV7-8
CDR3aa: CASSLAGGYDEQYF
CDR3nt: TGTGCCAGCAGCTTAGCGGGGGGGTACGACGAGCAGTACTTC

j_gene: TRBJ2-6
abundance: -
d_gene: TRBD1
v_gene: TRBV7-6
CDR3aa: CASITNQGAGANVLTF
CDR3nt: TGTGCCAGCATCACCAATCAGGGGGCAGGGGCCAACGTCCTGACTTTC

j_gene: TRBJ2-7
abundance: -
d_gene: TRBD2
v_gene: TRBV11-2
CDR3aa: CASSFMGTSDYEQYF
CDR3nt: TGTGCCAGCAGCTTTATGGGGACTAGCGACTACGAGCAGTACTTC

j_gene: TRBJ2-3
abundance: -
d_gene: TRBD1
v_gene: TRBV6-1
CDR3aa: CASSERPPGQGVDTQYF
CDR3nt: TGTGCCAGCAGTGAACGCCCTCCGGGACAGGGAGTAGATACGCAGTATTTT

j_gene: TRBJ2-3
abundance: -
d_gene: -
v_gene: TRBV11-2
CDR3aa: CASSQQGGISTDTQYF
CDR3nt: TGTGCCAGCAGCCAACAAGGGGGAATTAGCACAGATACGCAGTATTTT

j_gene: TRBJ2-3
abundance: -
d_gene: -
v_gene: TRBV7-8
CDR3aa: CASSLDLHSADTQYF
CDR3nt: TGTGCCAGCAGCTTAGACCTACACTCGGCAGATACGCAGTATTTT

j_gene: TRBJ1-3
abundance: -
d_gene: -
v_gene: TRBV15
CDR3aa: CATRVGNSGNTIYF
CDR3nt: TGTGCCACCAGGGTCGGTAACTCTGGAAACACCATATATTTT

j_gene: TRBJ1-2
abundance: -
d_gene: -
v_gene: TRBV4-1
CDR3aa: CASSQTRDVYGYTF
CDR3nt: TGCGCCAGCAGCCAGACCCGGGACGTCTATGGCTACACCTTC

j_gene: TRBJ1-1
abundance: many
d_gene: -
v_gene: TRBV7-8
CDR3aa: CASSLSTVQNTEAFF
CDR3nt: TGTGCCAGCAGCTTGTCGACAGTACAGAACACTGAAGCTTTCTTT

j_gene: TRBJ1-4
abundance: -
d_gene: -
v_gene: TRBV5-4
CDR3aa: CASRKGGLGLFF
CDR3nt: TGTGCCAGCAGGAAGGGTGGACTTGGACTGTTTTTT

j_gene: TRBJ2-1
abundance: -
d_gene: -
v_gene: TRBV7-9
CDR3aa: CASSLDTDSEFF
CDR3nt: TGTGCCAGCAGCTTAGATACGGACTCCGAGTTCTTC

j_gene: TRBJ2-1
abundance: few
d_gene: TRBD2
v_gene: TRBV5-4
CDR3aa: CASGPGSGGTYNEQFF
CDR3nt: TGTGCCAGCGGTCCGGGTAGCGGGGGTACCTACAATGAGCAGTTCTTC

j_gene: TRBJ1-5
abundance: -
d_gene: -
v_gene: TRBV19
CDR3aa: CASSIDRRRRVDQPQHF
CDR3nt: TGTGCCAGTAGTATAGATAGGCGCAGGAGGGTGGATCAGCCCCAGCATTTT

j_gene: TRBJ2-1
abundance: -
d_gene: -
v_gene: TRBV14
CDR3aa: CASSQMWDEQFF
CDR3nt: TGTGCCAGCAGCCAAATGTGGGATGAGCAGTTCTTC

j_gene: TRBJ1-4
abundance: few
d_gene: -
v_gene: TRBV6-5
CDR3aa: CASSYGGPREKLFF
CDR3nt: TGTGCCAGCAGTTACGGTGGCCCACGGGAAAAACTGTTTTTT

j_gene: TRBJ1-4
abundance: -
d_gene: -
v_gene: TRBV7-4
CDR3aa: CASSLDGSATNEKLFF
CDR3nt: TGTGCCAGCAGCTTAGACGGATCTGCAACTAATGAAAAACTGTTTTTT

j_gene: TRBJ2-7
abundance: -
d_gene: -
v_gene: TRBV5-4
CDR3aa: CARSNSISGDVYEQYF
CDR3nt: TGTGCCAGATCGAATAGCATTTCAGGGGACGTCTACGAGCAGTACTTC

j_gene: TRBJ2-7
abundance: -
d_gene: -
v_gene: TRBV29-1
CDR3aa: CSTTGRGGEQYF
CDR3nt: TGCAGCACAACCGGGCGAGGGGGCGAGCAGTACTTC

j_gene: TRBJ1-2
abundance: few
d_gene: -
v_gene: TRBV2
CDR3aa: CASSSRQESYGYTF
CDR3nt: TGTGCCAGCAGCTCCCGACAGGAATCCTATGGCTACACCTTC

j_gene: TRBJ2-1
abundance: -
d_gene: -
v_gene: TRBV19
CDR3aa: CASKRGWNEQFF
CDR3nt: TGTGCCAGTAAAAGGGGATGGAATGAGCAGTTCTTC

j_gene: TRBJ2-7
abundance: few
d_gene: -
v_gene: TRBV10-3
CDR3aa: CAISGRGPYEQYF
CDR3nt: TGTGCCATCAGTGGTCGGGGTCCCTACGAGCAGTACTTC

j_gene: TRBJ1-6
abundance: -
d_gene: -
v_gene: TRBV20-1
CDR3aa: CSAPQWVNSYNSPLHF
CDR3nt: TGCAGTGCTCCTCAGTGGGTTAACTCCTATAATTCACCCCTCCACTTT

j_gene: TRBJ2-2
abundance: -
d_gene: -
v_gene: TRBV4-1
CDR3aa: CASSQVIAAGELFF
CDR3nt: TGCGCCAGCAGCCAAGTCATAGCGGCCGGGGAGCTGTTTTTT

j_gene: TRBJ1-3
abundance: -
d_gene: -
v_gene: TRBV5-1
CDR3aa: CASSVGGVGNTIYF
CDR3nt: TGCGCCAGCTCCGTTGGGGGTGTTGGAAACACCATATATTTT

j_gene: TRBJ2-2
abundance: -
d_gene: -
v_gene: TRBV6-2/TRBV6-3
CDR3aa: CASSYLPQGTGELFF
CDR3nt: TGTGCCAGCAGTTACCTTCCCCAGGGAACCGGGGAGCTGTTTTTT

j_gene: TRBJ2-1
abundance: many
d_gene: -
v_gene: TRBV7-2
CDR3aa: CASSLTGPTHNEQFF
CDR3nt: TGTGCCAGCAGCTTAACGGGGCCCACACACAATGAGCAGTTCTTC

j_gene: TRBJ2-3
abundance: few
d_gene: TRBD2
v_gene: TRBV7-2
CDR3aa: CASSLQPTSGTSKRKQYF
CDR3nt: TGTGCCAGCAGCCTCCAACCTACTAGCGGGACATCCAAAAGGAAGCAGTATTTT

j_gene: TRBJ1-2
abundance: many
d_gene: -
v_gene: TRBV7-2
CDR3aa: CASSLSRDRYTF
CDR3nt: TGTGCCAGCAGCCTATCCCGGGACCGCTACACCTTC

j_gene: TRBJ2-5
abundance: -
d_gene: -
v_gene: TRBV20-1
CDR3aa: CSALPRPGQETQYF
CDR3nt: TGCAGTGCGCTTCCAAGGCCAGGGCAAGAGACCCAGTACTTC

j_gene: TRBJ1-3
abundance: -
d_gene: TRBD1
v_gene: TRBV7-2
CDR3aa: CASSLRTGRGNTIYF
CDR3nt: TGTGCCAGCAGCTTAAGGACAGGGAGGGGAAACACCATATATTTT

j_gene: TRBJ1-5
abundance: -
d_gene: -
v_gene: TRBV6-8
CDR3aa: CATGLGQPQHF
CDR3nt: TGTGCCACCGGGCTGGGTCAGCCCCAGCATTTT

j_gene: TRBJ2-5
abundance: -
d_gene: -
v_gene: TRBV19
CDR3aa: CASRALGRETQYF
CDR3nt: TGTGCCAGTAGGGCCCTGGGCCGAGAGACCCAGTACTTC

j_gene: TRBJ2-7
abundance: -
d_gene: -
v_gene: TRBV6-5
CDR3aa: CASSRTAISYEQYF
CDR3nt: TGTGCCAGCAGTCGGACCGCTATCTCCTACGAGCAGTACTTC